A selection of T cell receptor beta chains follows, all from one sample in a study of human T cells and chemical hapten exposure. Each CDR3 protein gets one entry after TCRdb re-called the RACE reads with MiXCR. Of roughly 75,000 distinct CDR3 sequences detected, about 9.2% appear once; the ten largest clones hold about 1.5%. Sequenced: whole blood. Source of these receptors: a female donor in good health. Some clones in this sample may be carry-over from other donors' samples. Both conserved end residues are part of each CDR3. The order of the fields is J gene, CDR3 length, D gene, V gene, clone size, CDR3 protein, CDR3 DNA. A D gene is named only where the DNA matches it firmly. Expanded clones get a size class; other rows say once, few or many, or leave the size out.

J gene: TRBJ2-6; CDR3 length: 15; D gene: TRBD1; V gene: TRBV5-6; clone size: many; CDR3 protein: CASRRTGTGANVLTF; CDR3 DNA: TGTGCCAGCAGACGGACAGGGACTGGGGCCAACGTCCTGACTTTC
J gene: TRBJ1-1; CDR3 length: 13; D gene: .; V gene: TRBV20-1; clone size: few; CDR3 protein: CSAPWPGNTEAFF; CDR3 DNA: TGCAGTGCCCCTTGGCCGGGAAACACTGAAGCTTTCTTT
J gene: TRBJ1-1; CDR3 length: 20; D gene: .; V gene: TRBV18; clone size: few; CDR3 protein: CASSPTLRQKTFNMNTEAFF; CDR3 DNA: TGTGCCAGCTCGCCGACGCTAAGACAGAAAACATTTAACATGAACACTGAAGCTTTCTTT
J gene: TRBJ2-3; CDR3 length: 15; D gene: .; V gene: TRBV5-1; clone size: many; CDR3 protein: CASSLIIGAADTQYF; CDR3 DNA: TGCGCCAGCAGCTTGATCATCGGCGCCGCAGATACGCAGTATTTT
J gene: TRBJ2-7; CDR3 length: 15; D gene: .; V gene: TRBV5-1; clone size: many; CDR3 protein: CASSPSQGLVYEQYF; CDR3 DNA: TGCGCCAGCAGCCCGTCGCAGGGACTGGTTTACGAGCAGTACTTC
J gene: TRBJ2-3; CDR3 length: 16; D gene: .; V gene: TRBV20-1; clone size: many; CDR3 protein: CSARDGAASYTDTQYF; CDR3 DNA: TGCAGTGCTAGAGATGGGGCAGCGAGCTACACAGATACGCAGTATTTT
J gene: TRBJ1-1; CDR3 length: 13; D gene: .; V gene: TRBV2; clone size: .; CDR3 protein: CASSEAPAAEAFF; CDR3 DNA: TGTGCCAGCAGTGAAGCACCAGCGGCTGAAGCTTTCTTT
J gene: TRBJ1-2; CDR3 length: 14; D gene: .; V gene: TRBV6-5; clone size: few; CDR3 protein: CASSYAEEDYGYTF; CDR3 DNA: TGTGCCAGCAGTTACGCCGAGGAGGACTATGGCTACACCTTC
J gene: TRBJ1-2; CDR3 length: 12; D gene: .; V gene: TRBV6-5; clone size: few; CDR3 protein: CAIWDRVYGYTF; CDR3 DNA: TGTGCCATCTGGGACCGCGTCTATGGCTACACCTTC
J gene: TRBJ1-2; CDR3 length: 13; D gene: .; V gene: TRBV29-1; clone size: few; CDR3 protein: CSVVHRPNYGYTF; CDR3 DNA: TGCAGCGTTGTACACAGACCTAACTATGGCTACACCTTC
J gene: TRBJ2-7; CDR3 length: 16; D gene: .; V gene: TRBV19; clone size: many; CDR3 protein: CASSIDGGEVSYEQYF; CDR3 DNA: TGTGCCAGTAGTATAGATGGCGGGGAGGTCTCCTACGAGCAGTACTTC
J gene: TRBJ2-1; CDR3 length: 15; D gene: TRBD2; V gene: TRBV6-1; clone size: .; CDR3 protein: CASSVLAGGRDEQFF; CDR3 DNA: TGTGCCAGCAGTGTACTAGCGGGGGGGCGCGATGAGCAGTTCTTC
J gene: TRBJ2-3; CDR3 length: 16; D gene: .; V gene: TRBV20-1; clone size: .; CDR3 protein: CSAYTAGDLGTDTQYF; CDR3 DNA: TGCAGTGCTTACACCGCAGGGGATCTAGGCACAGATACGCAGTATTTT
J gene: TRBJ1-1; CDR3 length: 14; D gene: .; V gene: TRBV9; clone size: many; CDR3 protein: CASSPSGRGTEAFF; CDR3 DNA: TGTGCCAGCAGCCCCTCAGGGAGAGGTACTGAAGCTTTCTTT
J gene: TRBJ1-1; CDR3 length: 17; D gene: .; V gene: TRBV18; clone size: few; CDR3 protein: CASSPPKIYAANTEAFF; CDR3 DNA: TGTGCCAGCTCACCACCGAAAATATACGCAGCGAACACTGAAGCTTTCTTT
J gene: TRBJ2-3; CDR3 length: 21; D gene: .; V gene: TRBV5-5; clone size: many; CDR3 protein: CASSLWFRLAGRGQRTDTQYF; CDR3 DNA: TGTGCCAGCAGCTTGTGGTTCCGTCTGGCGGGGCGGGGGCAGCGCACAGATACGCAGTATTTT
J gene: TRBJ1-1; CDR3 length: 15; D gene: TRBD1; V gene: TRBV6-4; clone size: many; CDR3 protein: CASSESTGGYTEAFF; CDR3 DNA: TGTGCCAGCAGTGAATCGACAGGGGGATACACTGAAGCTTTCTTT
J gene: TRBJ2-3; CDR3 length: 14; D gene: TRBD2; V gene: TRBV3-1; clone size: .; CDR3 protein: CASSFGSGEGTQYF; CDR3 DNA: TGTGCCAGCAGCTTCGGGAGCGGGGAGGGTACGCAGTATTTT
J gene: TRBJ2-2; CDR3 length: 17; D gene: .; V gene: TRBV7-8; clone size: .; CDR3 protein: CASSFIVLARNTGELFF; CDR3 DNA: TGTGCCAGCAGCTTTATTGTTTTAGCACGGAACACCGGGGAGCTGTTTTTT
J gene: TRBJ1-1; CDR3 length: 9; D gene: .; V gene: TRBV29-1; clone size: .; CDR3 protein: CSVGYEAFF; CDR3 DNA: TGCAGCGTTGGCTATGAAGCTTTCTTT
J gene: TRBJ2-2; CDR3 length: 17; D gene: TRBD2; V gene: TRBV9; clone size: .; CDR3 protein: CASSLGLAGGPDGELFF; CDR3 DNA: TGTGCCAGCAGCCTGGGACTAGCGGGGGGGCCCGACGGGGAGCTGTTTTTT
J gene: TRBJ1-1; CDR3 length: 15; D gene: TRBD1; V gene: TRBV6-1; clone size: .; CDR3 protein: CASSVGQGRNTEAFF; CDR3 DNA: TGTGCCAGCAGTGTGGGACAGGGGAGGAACACTGAAGCTTTCTTT
J gene: TRBJ2-6; CDR3 length: 16; D gene: .; V gene: TRBV28; clone size: few; CDR3 protein: CASSPPPGSGANVLTF; CDR3 DNA: TGTGCCAGCAGTCCTCCTCCAGGGTCCGGGGCCAACGTCCTGACTTTC
J gene: TRBJ1-6; CDR3 length: 14; D gene: .; V gene: TRBV6-2/TRBV6-3; clone size: few; CDR3 protein: CASSNPDWGSPLHF; CDR3 DNA: TGTGCCAGCAGTAACCCGGATTGGGGGTCACCCCTCCACTTT
J gene: TRBJ2-7; CDR3 length: 16; D gene: TRBD1; V gene: TRBV3-1; clone size: .; CDR3 protein: CASSQGRGGLDYEQYF; CDR3 DNA: TGTGCCAGCAGCCAAGGCCGAGGGGGCCTTGACTACGAGCAGTACTTC
J gene: TRBJ1-1; CDR3 length: 16; D gene: TRBD1; V gene: TRBV11-1; clone size: .; CDR3 protein: CASSWAGGRGGTEAFF; CDR3 DNA: TGTGCCAGCAGCTGGGCAGGGGGCCGAGGAGGGACTGAAGCTTTCTTT
J gene: TRBJ1-6; CDR3 length: 19; D gene: .; V gene: TRBV6-1; clone size: many; CDR3 protein: CASSERGALWLGGQSPLHF; CDR3 DNA: TGTGCCAGCAGTGAAAGGGGCGCCCTCTGGTTGGGCGGACAGTCACCCCTCCACTTT
J gene: TRBJ2-7; CDR3 length: 12; D gene: TRBD1; V gene: TRBV25-1; clone size: many; CDR3 protein: CASSQGAGEQYF; CDR3 DNA: TGTGCCAGCAGTCAGGGGGCGGGTGAGCAGTACTTC
J gene: TRBJ2-3; CDR3 length: 14; D gene: TRBD1; V gene: TRBV27; clone size: medium-sized; CDR3 protein: CASSVQGASDTQYF; CDR3 DNA: TGTGCCAGCAGTGTACAGGGGGCGTCAGATACGCAGTATTTT
J gene: TRBJ2-7; CDR3 length: 12; D gene: .; V gene: TRBV18; clone size: medium-sized; CDR3 protein: CASSPYGAEQYF; CDR3 DNA: TGTGCCAGCTCACCGTACGGAGCGGAGCAGTACTTC
J gene: TRBJ1-5; CDR3 length: 16; D gene: .; V gene: TRBV28; clone size: few; CDR3 protein: CASSLIRGSSNQPQHF; CDR3 DNA: TGTGCCAGCAGTTTAATCCGAGGTTCCAGCAATCAGCCCCAGCATTTT
J gene: TRBJ2-7; CDR3 length: 15; D gene: .; V gene: TRBV28; clone size: .; CDR3 protein: CASTGPGQSHYEQYF; CDR3 DNA: TGTGCCAGCACGGGCCCCGGACAGTCCCACTACGAGCAGTACTTC
J gene: TRBJ1-1; CDR3 length: 16; D gene: .; V gene: TRBV6-2/TRBV6-3; clone size: .; CDR3 protein: CASTERVSPGGTEAFF; CDR3 DNA: TGTGCCAGCACCGAGCGGGTCTCCCCCGGAGGCACTGAAGCTTTCTTT
J gene: TRBJ1-1; CDR3 length: 14; D gene: .; V gene: TRBV7-8; clone size: .; CDR3 protein: CASSPQVLNTEAFF; CDR3 DNA: TGTGCCAGCAGCCCTCAGGTCCTGAACACTGAAGCTTTCTTT
J gene: TRBJ1-6; CDR3 length: 13; D gene: .; V gene: TRBV12-3/TRBV12-4; clone size: many; CDR3 protein: CASRPLYNSPLHF; CDR3 DNA: TGTGCCAGCAGGCCACTGTATAATTCACCCCTCCACTTT
J gene: TRBJ2-7; CDR3 length: 14; D gene: TRBD1; V gene: TRBV7-6; clone size: many; CDR3 protein: CASSLGQGVYEQYF; CDR3 DNA: TGTGCCAGCAGTTTAGGACAGGGGGTTTACGAGCAGTACTTC
J gene: TRBJ1-1; CDR3 length: 15; D gene: .; V gene: TRBV5-1; clone size: .; CDR3 protein: CASSSAGVRDTEAFF; CDR3 DNA: TGCGCCAGCAGCTCGGCGGGGGTAAGGGACACTGAAGCTTTCTTT
J gene: TRBJ2-1; CDR3 length: 15; D gene: TRBD2; V gene: TRBV12-3/TRBV12-4; clone size: many; CDR3 protein: CASSFPPGGGNEQFF; CDR3 DNA: TGTGCCAGCAGTTTCCCACCGGGGGGGGGGAATGAGCAGTTCTTC
J gene: TRBJ1-1; CDR3 length: 14; D gene: .; V gene: TRBV5-1; clone size: few; CDR3 protein: CASSLNTGSTEAFF; CDR3 DNA: TGCGCCAGCAGCTTAAACACCGGGTCGACTGAAGCTTTCTTT